Included here is one TCR beta chain sequence, with context. The antigen is not known. The data are from a study of CD8+CD57+ T cells in acquired aplastic anemia. Turning to the study itself: The mean DNA yield obtained from sorted CD4+ and CD8+ cells came to approximately 3.2 ug.

The CDR3 is 15 residues long. Germline lookup yields CDR1 LNHDA and CDR2 SQIVND (reference sequence). V was cut by 3 bases and J by 3 bases, with 13 bases left in between. Points from the study as a whole: With respect to CD8+ Simpson's diversity, patients and controls did not differ significantly. The number of CD8+ CDR3 sequences shared by patients and controls was twenty-nine.

For sequencing, patients were chosen who had shown expansion of CD8+CD57+ cells by flow cytometry. As a group, the patients uniformly had severe acquired aplastic anemia. Researchers used genomic DNA as the template to profile TCR beta VDJ and CDR3. TCRdb independently ran MiXCR on the reads; one entry per CDR3 protein. The repertoire holds about half a million distinct CDR3 sequences, roughly a third seen once, with 0.75% to 0.95% in the top ten. Sample: sorted CD4+, CD8+, or CD8+CD57+ T cells (not recorded which) from PBMCs. This TCR was recovered from a human donor with aplastic anemia. The chain has TRBV19 and TRBJ2-3; no definite D call. CDR3 in amino acids: CASSILSQTTDTQYF. For the CDR3, the DNA is TGTGCCAGTAGTATCTTGTCCCAGACTACAGATACGCAGTATTTT.